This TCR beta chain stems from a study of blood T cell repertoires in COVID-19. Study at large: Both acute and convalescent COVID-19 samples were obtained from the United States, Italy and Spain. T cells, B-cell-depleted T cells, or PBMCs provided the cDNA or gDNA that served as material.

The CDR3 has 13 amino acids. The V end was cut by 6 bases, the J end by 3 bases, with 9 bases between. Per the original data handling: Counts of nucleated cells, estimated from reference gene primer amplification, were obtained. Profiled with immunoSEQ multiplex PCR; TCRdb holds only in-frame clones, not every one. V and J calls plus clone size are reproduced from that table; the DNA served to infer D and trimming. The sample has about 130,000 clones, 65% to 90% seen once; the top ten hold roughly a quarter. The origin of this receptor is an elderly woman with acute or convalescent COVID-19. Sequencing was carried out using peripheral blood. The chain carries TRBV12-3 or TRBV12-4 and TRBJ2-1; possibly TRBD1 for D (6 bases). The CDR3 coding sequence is TGTGCCAGCAGGGGGGCCCTCTACAATGAGCAGTTCTTC. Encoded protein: CASRGALYNEQFF.